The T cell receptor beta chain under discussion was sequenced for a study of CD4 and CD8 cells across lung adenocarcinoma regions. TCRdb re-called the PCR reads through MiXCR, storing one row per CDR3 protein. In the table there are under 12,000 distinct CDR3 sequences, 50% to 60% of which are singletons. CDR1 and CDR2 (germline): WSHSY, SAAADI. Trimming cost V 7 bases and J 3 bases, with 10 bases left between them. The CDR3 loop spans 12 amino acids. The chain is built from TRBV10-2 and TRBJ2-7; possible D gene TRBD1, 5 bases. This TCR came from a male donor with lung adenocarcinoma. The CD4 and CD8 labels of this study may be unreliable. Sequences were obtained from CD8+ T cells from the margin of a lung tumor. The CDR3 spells CASKVDSYEQYF. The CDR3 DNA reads TGCGCCAGCAAGGTTGACAGCTACGAGCAGTACTTC.